A single sample is the source of the 14 T cell receptor beta chains below, sequenced in a study of OX40 agonist ivuxolimab in advanced cancers. Data came from immunoSEQ multiplex PCR; TCRdb stores just in-frame clones and leaves some out. The sample has about 69,000 clones, 70% to 90% seen once; the top ten hold 6.1%. Sequenced material: CD4+ or CD8+ T cells sorted from blood, taken in a trial of the OX40 agonist ivuxolimab. The receptor source for this set is an adult with an advanced solid tumor such as melanoma, head and neck, liver or kidney cancer.

This chain connects TRBV7-9 to TRBJ1-1; D gene uncertain. The CDR3 has 13 amino acids. Germline CDR1 is SEHNR and CDR2 is FQNEAQ (reference sequence). V gave up 2 bases and J gave up 6 bases, with 10 bases separating them. The CDR3 DNA is TGTGCCAGCAGCTTATTCCGGGAGGCTGAAGCTTTCTTT. It specifies CASSLFREAEAFF.

This sequence joins TRBV27 and TRBJ2-5; D ambiguous. Gene TRBJ2-7 matches the end of the DNA better, so the J call may be wrong. Germline V CDR1 and CDR2: MNHEY, SMNVEV (reference sequence). The CDR3 spans 10 residues. The CDR3 loop reads CASGIYEQYF. The CDR3 DNA is TGTGCCAGCGGAATCTACGAGCAGTACTTC.

V gene TRBV7-2 combines with J gene TRBJ2-5; D might be TRBD2 (6 bases). The CDR3 spans 14 residues. Per germline, CDR1 SGHTA and CDR2 FQGNSA. The germline V and J ends were trimmed by 2 bases and 6 bases, with 13 bases remaining between them. The CDR3 is CASSLFREDKTQYF. The DNA of the CDR3 is TGTGCCAGCAGCTTATTTAGGGAGGACAAGACCCAGTACTTC.

This rearrangement joins TRBV27 to TRBJ2-5; a possible D gene is TRBD1 (6 bases). CDR1 MNHEY and CDR2 SMNVEV come from the germline V gene (reference sequence). Trimming shortened V by 11 bases and J by 6 bases, and 13 bases separated the two germline ends. The CDR3 consists of 11 residues. The CDR3 region has the DNA TGTGCCCGAACAGGGCCGAAGACCCAGTACTTC. Translation gives CARTGPKTQYF.

This rearrangement joins TRBV9 to TRBJ2-3; 16 bases map to TRBD2. The V gene end was trimmed by 3 bases and the J gene end by 2 bases; junction bases not matched to a gene: 6. The germline V gene has CDR1 SGDLS and CDR2 YYNGEE. This CDR3 comprises 18 residues. CDR3 nucleotide sequence: TGTGCCAGCAGCGCCGGGACTAGCGGGGGGGTATTCACAGATACGCAGTATTTT. Its protein product is CASSAGTSGGVFTDTQYF. Full variable domain (remainder filled in from reference TRBV9 and TRBJ2-3): DSGVTQTPKHLITATGQRVTLRCSPRSGDLSVYWYQQSLDQGLQFLIQYYNGEERAKGNILERFSAQQFPDLHSELNLSSLELGDSALYFCASSAGTSGGVFTDTQYFGPGTRLTVL.

V is TRBV19 and J is TRBJ2-7; D might be TRBD1 (6 bases). CDR1 and CDR2 (germline): LNHDA, SQIVND (reference sequence). The CDR3 extends over 15 amino acids. V was cut by 2 bases and J by 2 bases, with 13 bases left in between. The CDR3 loop is CASSIQLGAAYEQYF. For the CDR3, the DNA is TGTGCCAGTAGTATACAACTGGGGGCTGCCTACGAGCAGTACTTC.

The gene calls are TRBV5-4 and TRBJ2-1, with 8 bases aligning to TRBD1. Germline V gene sequence: CDR1 SGHNT, CDR2 YYREEE (reference sequence). Losses at the gene ends were 5 bases for V and 3 bases for J; bases not matched to a gene: 7. This CDR3 is 15 amino acids long. The CDR3 protein is CASRPGTGFYNEQFF. The CDR3 nucleotides are TGTGCCAGCAGACCCGGGACAGGATTCTACAATGAGCAGTTCTTC.

This sequence joins TRBV7-2 and TRBJ2-3; no clear D gene. The germline V gene encodes CDR1 SGHTA and CDR2 FQGNSA. V was cut by 3 bases and J by 3 bases, with 4 bases left in between. The CDR3 consists of 12 residues. The CDR3: CASSFSTDTQYF. The DNA of the CDR3 is TGTGCCAGCAGCTTTTCGACAGATACGCAGTATTTT.

This chain joins TRBV5-1 and TRBJ2-1; tentatively, D is TRBD2 (6 bases). This CDR3 is built from 17 residues. The germline V gene encodes CDR1 SGHRS and CDR2 YFSETQ. Trimming cost V 0 bases and J 0 bases, with 13 bases left between them. This CDR3 is CASSLAGLASSYNEQFF. The CDR3 DNA reads TGCGCCAGCAGCTTGGCCGGGCTAGCGAGCTCCTACAATGAGCAGTTCTTC. Using reference TRBV5-1 and TRBJ2-1 for the parts outside the CDR3, the full variable domain is KAGVTQTPRYLIKTRGQQVTLSCSPISGHRSVSWYQQTPGQGLQFLFEYFSETQRNKGNFPGRFSGRQFSNSRSEMNVSTLELGDSALYLCASSLAGLASSYNEQFFGPGTRLTVL.

The V gene is TRBV7-9, the J gene TRBJ1-2, with D hard to call. The CDR3 length is 16 residues. The V gene lost 3 bases and the J gene lost 4 bases, with 18 bases spanning the gap. Looked up from germline, CDR1 is SEHNR and CDR2 is FQNEAQ (reference sequence). The CDR3 region has the DNA TGTGCCAGCAGCTTTGGCAGTCCCCAAAAGGCCTATGGCTACACCTTC. Protein product: CASSFGSPQKAYGYTF.

The chain uses TRBV29-1 and TRBJ2-7; 9 nucleotides agree with TRBD1. Trimming took 5 bases from V and 5 from J; bases not matched to a gene: 10. CDR1 is SQVTM and CDR2 is ANQGSEA in the germline V gene. The CDR3 is 14 residues long. The CDR3 loop reads CSVRSGTGYHEQYF. The DNA of the CDR3 is TGCAGCGTTAGGTCCGGGACAGGGTACCACGAGCAGTACTTC.

This chain uses TRBV15 with TRBJ2-7, with D maybe TRBD2 (7 bases). Germline CDR1 LNHNV, CDR2 YYDKDF (reference sequence). The CDR3 length is 13 residues. Trimming stripped 5 bases from V and 8 bases from J, with 16 bases between. This CDR3 reads CATSAGGPVKQYF. The CDR3 DNA reads as TGTGCCACCAGCGCCGGGGGGCCTGTAAAGCAGTACTTC.

CDR3 in amino acids: CATSRGLGLAAYEQYF. As DNA, the CDR3 is TGTGCCACCAGCAGAGGACTCGGACTAGCGGCCTACGAGCAGTACTTC. The chain has TRBV15 and TRBJ2-7, with 10 bases identical to TRBD2. CDR3 length: 16 amino acids. CDR1 and CDR2 (germline): LNHNV, YYDKDF (reference sequence). After removal of 1 base from V and 2 bases from J, the junction contained 5 bases not matched to a gene.

This sequence joins TRBV11-2 and TRBJ2-4, with D perhaps TRBD2 (6 bases). Germline lookup yields CDR1 SGHAT and CDR2 FQNNGV. This CDR3 has 15 amino acids. V dropped 5 bases and J dropped 2 bases, with 13 bases sitting between them. The CDR3 DNA is TGTGCCAGCAGCCCCGGTGGGGGGTCCAAAAACATTCAGTACTTC. Translated, it gives CASSPGGGSKNIQYF. Variable domain in full (rest from reference TRBV11-2 and TRBJ2-4): EAGVAQSPRYKIIEKRQSVAFWCNPISGHATLYWYQQILGQGPKLLIQFQNNGVVDDSQLPKDRFSAERLKGVDSTLKIQPAKLEDSAVYLCASSPGGGSKNIQYFGAGTRLSVL.